The 21 T cell receptor beta chains reported below all come from one sample, sequenced in a study of blood T cells in healthy people across ages. Sample-barcoded 5' priming and a J-beta primer mix drove a second PCR of roughly 6 to 12 cycles. TCRdb redid the calling of the 5' RACE reads with MiXCR, one entry per CDR3 protein. The table includes approximately 670,000 distinct CDR3 sequences, approximately 40% detected once. Sequencing was performed on blood. These TCRs come from a man older than 75 in good health.

The chain employs TRBV29-1 and TRBJ1-1, with D perhaps matching TRBD1 (6 bases). Germline CDR1 SQVTM, CDR2 ANQGSEA. The germline V and J ends were trimmed by 4 bases and 10 bases, with 13 bases remaining between them. There are 11 residues in the CDR3. CDR3 region: CSVGRGRGAFF. Here the CDR3 DNA reads TGCAGCGTTGGCCGGGGGCGCGGAGCTTTCTTT.

The chain joins TRBV7-9 to TRBJ1-4, with TRBD1 identical over 9 bases. Trimming at V came to 4 bases and at J to 2 bases, leaving 8 bases not matched to a gene. The CDR3 is made up of 17 amino acids. Germline CDR1 SEHNR, CDR2 FQNEAQ (reference sequence). The CDR3 nucleotides read TGTGCCAGCAGCTCCTCCGGACAGGGGTCTACTAATGAAAAACTGTTTTTT. Translating gives CASSSSGQGSTNEKLFF.

This clonotype was picked up a small number of times. The chain links TRBV3-1 to TRBJ1-2; no firm D call. V dropped 1 base and J dropped 8 bases, with 5 bases sitting between them. The CDR3 length is 11 residues. CDR1 is LGHDT and CDR2 is YNNKEL in the germline V gene (reference sequence). The CDR3: CASSQGEGYTF. The DNA for the CDR3 is TGTGCCAGCAGCCAAGGAGAGGGCTACACCTTC.

The V call is TRBV27, the J call TRBJ2-3, with D hard to call. Germline-derived CDR1 and CDR2 are MNHEY and SMNVEV (reference sequence). The CDR3 consists of 14 residues. The V end lost 4 bases, the J end lost 2 bases, and 10 bases lay between the germline ends. The CDR3: CASSWASPTDTQYF. The CDR3 region has the DNA TGTGCCAGCAGTTGGGCTTCCCCCACAGATACGCAGTATTTT.

This clonotype was seen repeatedly, ten times or more. This chain links TRBV29-1 with TRBJ2-3; D is unresolved. The CDR3 loop spans 11 amino acids. V was trimmed by 4 bases and J by 5 bases, leaving 7 bases between them. Germline V lookup: CDR1 SQVTM, CDR2 ANQGSEA. This CDR3 is CSVGSGDTQYF. CDR3 DNA sequence: TGCAGCGTTGGCTCGGGAGATACGCAGTATTTT.

This clonotype appeared a few times. The chain carries TRBV28 and TRBJ2-7; D is perhaps TRBD2 (5 bases). This CDR3 is 15 amino acids long. CDR1 and CDR2 from the germline V gene are MDHEN and SYDVKM. The V and J ends lost 6 bases and 6 bases respectively, with 21 bases between them. The CDR3 loop is CASRELEIPLGEQYF. The CDR3 coding sequence is TGTGCCAGCAGAGAACTAGAAATCCCCTTAGGCGAGCAGTACTTC.

The chain uses TRBV12-3 or TRBV12-4 and TRBJ2-1; the match to TRBD2 covers 9 bases. Unmatched junction bases numbered 5, after V lost 3 bases and J lost 2 bases. The CDR3 has 16 residues. The CDR3 nucleotides read TGTGCCAGCAGTTTTTCGGGACTAGCTGCCTACAATGAGCAGTTCTTC. Its protein product is CASSFSGLAAYNEQFF.

This clonotype was seen a few times. The chain uses TRBV9 and TRBJ2-7; D ambiguous. CDR3 length equals 15 residues. The ends were cut back, 2 bases at V and 2 bases at J, with 14 bases in the middle. The germline CDR1 and CDR2 sequences are SGDLS and YYNGEE. The CDR3 nucleotides read TGTGCCAGCAGCGTGGCCATTGGAAGTCCCTACGAGCAGTACTTC. Amino acid sequence: CASSVAIGSPYEQYF.

This clonotype has a handful of counts. The chain carries TRBV27 and TRBJ2-1; D possibly corresponds to TRBD2 (6 bases). Trimming left V 4 bases short and J 8 bases short, with 12 bases between. The CDR3 covers 13 residues. The V gene's germline CDR1 is MNHEY and CDR2 SMNVEV (reference sequence). CDR3 sequence: CASSSGDRYEQFF. The CDR3 bases are TGTGCCAGCAGTTCGGGGGATCGCTATGAGCAGTTCTTC.

This clonotype was observed many times. This chain uses TRBV4-2 with TRBJ2-3, with 8 bases aligning to TRBD2. Per the germline V gene, CDR1 is LGHNA and CDR2 is YNFKEQ. The V gene end was trimmed by 5 bases and the J gene end by 7 bases; junction bases not matched to a gene: 8. The CDR3 runs 14 residues. The CDR3 region is CASSSAGVVNTQYF. Here the CDR3 DNA reads TGTGCCAGCAGCTCAGCGGGAGTAGTAAATACGCAGTATTTT.

The chain joins TRBV7-2 to TRBJ2-7; TRBD1 might be the D (5 bases). From germline, CDR1 is SGHTA and CDR2 FQGNSA. The V end lost 3 bases, the J end lost 2 bases, and 17 bases lay between the germline ends. CDR3 size: 16 residues. The CDR3 protein is CASSLGPTGGTYEQYF. In DNA, the CDR3 is TGTGCCAGCAGCTTGGGGCCTACAGGTGGGACCTACGAGCAGTACTTC.

This clonotype was detected only a few times. V is TRBV24-1 and J is TRBJ2-5; 12 bases are shared with TRBD1. With V trimmed by 7 bases and J by 4 bases, 3 bases remained unmatched. This CDR3 is 14 amino acids long. CDR1 is KGHDR and CDR2 is SFDVKD in the germline V gene. The CDR3 DNA follows: TGTGCCACCAGCGGGACAGGGGGCGTAGAGACCCAGTACTTC. Amino acid sequence: CATSGTGGVETQYF.

The J gene is TRBJ1-2, the V gene TRBV25-1; D gene ambiguous. Germline lookup yields CDR1 MGHDK and CDR2 SYGVNS. The CDR3 is made up of 15 amino acids. The V end lost 8 bases, the J end lost 2 bases, and 18 bases lay between the germline ends. Here the CDR3 DNA reads TGTGCCAGCGGCCCGTCGACTGTTATAAACTATGGCTACACCTTC. It encodes CASGPSTVINYGYTF.

This clonotype was observed many times. This chain joins TRBV7-2 and TRBJ2-3; the D is unclear. CDR1 and CDR2 (germline): SGHTA, FQGNSA. V was cut by 6 bases and J by 0 bases, with 7 bases left in between. CDR3 length: 13 amino acids. In nucleotides, the CDR3 is TGTGCCAGCAGTCTATCTAGCACAGATACGCAGTATTTT. Its translation: CASSLSSTDTQYF.

The chain employs TRBV4-1 and TRBJ1-4, with 7 bases lining up with TRBD1. V lost 4 bases and J lost 5; bases outside the gene matches: 7. Germline V lookup: CDR1 MGHRA, CDR2 YSYEKL. The CDR3 extends over 15 amino acids. The CDR3 sequence is CASSPVLTGNEKLFF. The CDR3 DNA reads as TGCGCCAGCAGCCCAGTCCTGACAGGGAATGAAAAACTGTTTTTT.

The J gene is TRBJ2-1, the V gene TRBV28, with TRBD2 matching over 9 bases. The CDR3 contains 19 residues. Trimming removed 7 bases from V and 0 bases from J; junction bases left unmatched: 16. In germline, CDR1 is MDHEN, CDR2 SYDVKM. CDR3 nucleotides: TGTGCCAGCACCCCGGTACGAGGGCGGGAGGGCCTCTCCTACAATGAGCAGTTCTTC. This encodes CASTPVRGREGLSYNEQFF.

This clonotype has ten or more counts. The chain uses TRBV6-5 and TRBJ1-2; D not certain. The CDR3 covers 16 residues. V gave up 0 bases and J gave up 2 bases, with 13 bases separating them. CDR1 MNHEY and CDR2 SVGAGI come from the germline V gene. The CDR3 DNA follows: TGTGCCAGCAGTTACTCGAGCGGGAGATACAACTATGGCTACACCTTC. Translated: CASSYSSGRYNYGYTF.

The chain has TRBV5-1 and TRBJ2-1, with 10 positions matching TRBD2. Germline CDR1 SGHRS, CDR2 YFSETQ. V lost 6 bases, J lost 8 bases, and 8 bases stayed unmatched. The CDR3 spans 14 residues. The CDR3 region has the DNA TGCGCCAGCATGGGGCTAGCGGGAGATTATGAGCAGTTCTTC. Encoded protein: CASMGLAGDYEQFF.

Concerning this clonotype: Relative to the germline gene, one junction end is altered; a read error may explain this. The chain couples TRBV29-1 to TRBJ2-1; TRBD2 might be the D (6 bases). CDR1 SQVTM and CDR2 ANQGSEA come from the germline V gene. The CDR3 has 14 residues. CDR3 in amino acids: CGVRPGPGVYEQFF. DNA for the CDR3: TGCGGCGTTCGACCGGGACCGGGGGTCTATGAGCAGTTCTTC.

Only a few counts were recorded for this clonotype. The rearrangement joins TRBV7-8 to TRBJ2-3; D assignment may be TRBD1 or TRBD2 (5 bases each). CDR1 and CDR2 from the germline V gene are SGHVS and FQNEAQ. The CDR3 consists of 15 residues. Between the trimmed V and J ends, which lost 4 bases and 0 bases, there was a span of 11 bases. Here the CDR3 reads CASSSVGVSTDTQYF. The DNA of the CDR3 is TGTGCCAGCAGCTCAGTGGGGGTTAGCACAGATACGCAGTATTTT.

This rearrangement joins TRBV28 to TRBJ1-2; D remains ambiguous. CDR3 length: 14 amino acids. The germline V gene encodes CDR1 MDHEN and CDR2 SYDVKM. The V end lost 7 bases, the J end lost 1 base, and 13 bases lay between the germline ends. As DNA, the CDR3 is TGTGCCAGCAATACCGGCGCCTATAACTATGGCTACACCTTC. The encoded protein is CASNTGAYNYGYTF.